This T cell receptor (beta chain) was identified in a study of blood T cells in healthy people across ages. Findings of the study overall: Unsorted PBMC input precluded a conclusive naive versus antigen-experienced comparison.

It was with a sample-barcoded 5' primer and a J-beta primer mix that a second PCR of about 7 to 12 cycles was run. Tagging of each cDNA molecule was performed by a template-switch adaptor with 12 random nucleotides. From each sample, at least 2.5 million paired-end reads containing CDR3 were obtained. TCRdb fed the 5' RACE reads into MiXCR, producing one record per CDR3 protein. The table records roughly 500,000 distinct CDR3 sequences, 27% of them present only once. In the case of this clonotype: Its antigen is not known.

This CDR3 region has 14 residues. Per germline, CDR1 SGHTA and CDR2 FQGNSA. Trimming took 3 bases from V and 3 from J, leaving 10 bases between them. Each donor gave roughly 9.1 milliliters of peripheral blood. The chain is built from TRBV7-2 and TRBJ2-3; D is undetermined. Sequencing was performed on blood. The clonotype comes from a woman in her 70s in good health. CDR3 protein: CASSFGRNTDTQYF. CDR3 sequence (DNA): TGTGCCAGCAGCTTCGGACGGAATACAGATACGCAGTATTTT.